These 25 T cell receptor beta chains share one sample of origin, sequenced in a study of neurological immune-mediated disorders. Via MiXCR, TCRdb re-called the 5' RACE reads, giving one row per CDR3 protein. Among approximately 58,000 distinct CDR3 sequences listed, roughly 10% were seen once. Sequenced sample: PBMCs. The source of these receptors is a man in his 60s in good health.

This clonotype was counted ten times or more. V usage is TRBV20-1 and J usage is TRBJ1-5; D unresolved. Germline CDR1 DFQATT, CDR2 SNEGSKA (reference sequence). The CDR3 extends over 12 amino acids. Trimming shortened V by 5 bases and J by 2 bases, and 7 bases separated the two germline ends. The CDR3 DNA reads TGCAGTGCTGGTTGGGGCAATCAGCCCCAGCATTTT. Translating gives CSAGWGNQPQHF.

There are many counts of this clonotype. This chain connects TRBV12-3 or TRBV12-4 to TRBJ2-3; perhaps TRBD1 as D (5 bases). Trimming removed 5 bases at V and 5 bases at J, with 23 bases between. This CDR3 is built from 17 residues. This CDR3 reads CASSPRGAVGNRDTQYF. Written as DNA, the CDR3 is TGTGCCAGCAGTCCCCGTGGGGCAGTGGGAAATAGAGATACGCAGTATTTT.

This clonotype was observed at least ten times. The rearrangement links TRBV10-3 to TRBJ2-7; D is undetermined. The CDR3 runs to 14 residues. V was shortened by 6 bases and J by 0 bases, with 12 bases between the two germline ends. Germline values: CDR1 ENHRY, CDR2 SYGVKD. CDR3 bases: TGTGCCATCAGGGAACGTGCTAGCTCCTACGAGCAGTACTTC. Translation: CAIRERASSYEQYF.

This clonotype has ten or more counts. V is TRBV7-8 and J is TRBJ1-2, with D hard to call. The CDR3 has 12 residues. Germline V gene data show CDR1 as SGHVS and CDR2 as FQNEAQ. Trimming took 6 bases from V and 8 from J, leaving 13 bases between them. CDR3 bases: TGTGCCAGCAGTAGCCCCGGAGCGGGCTACACCTTC. It translates to CASSSPGAGYTF.

As regards this clonotype: A much bigger clone sits one base away, suggesting this may be a read error. CDR3 loop: CASSRWGDPPNNEHFF. The CDR3 DNA is TGTGCCAGCAGCCGCTGGGGGGATCCCCCGAACAATGAGCATTTCTTC. This chain links TRBV14 with TRBJ2-1; D perhaps matches TRBD2 (6 bases). Germline V CDR1 and CDR2: SGHDN, FVKESK. The CDR3 runs 16 residues.

This clonotype was detected many times. The J gene is TRBJ1-5, the V gene TRBV6-2 or TRBV6-3; D is unresolved. V was trimmed by 5 bases and J by 7 bases, leaving 15 bases between them. The germline V gene has CDR1 MNHEY and CDR2 SVGEGT. The CDR3 is 14 residues long. CDR3 amino acids: CASSEATPGQPQHF. DNA of the CDR3: TGTGCCAGCAGTGAGGCCACGCCTGGACAGCCCCAGCATTTT.

This clonotype appeared many times. The chain has TRBV11-2 and TRBJ2-5, with a weak D call TRBD2 (6 bases). Germline V gives CDR1 SGHAT, CDR2 FQNNGV. V was pared by 4 bases and J by 5 bases, with 14 bases between. The CDR3 runs 14 residues. CDR3 region: CASSSSRGLETQYF. The CDR3 DNA sequence: TGTGCCAGCAGCTCCTCGCGGGGACTGGAGACCCAGTACTTC.

This clonotype was seen many times. The gene calls are TRBV2 and TRBJ1-4; D gene ambiguous. This CDR3 has 13 amino acids. Germline CDR1 SNHLY, CDR2 FYNNEI. V was pared by 6 bases and J by 8 bases, with 13 bases between. CDR3 sequence reads: CASRAHGVEKLFF. In DNA form, the CDR3 reads TGTGCCAGCAGAGCCCACGGGGTGGAAAAACTGTTTTTT.

Ten or more counts support this clonotype. The chain's CDR3 is CSETGEQNEQFF. The CDR3 bases are TGCAGTGAAACGGGGGAACAAAATGAGCAGTTCTTC. The chain has TRBV20-1 and TRBJ2-1; D might be TRBD2 (6 bases). Deletions cut 7 bases from V and 7 bases from J, with 14 bases between. Looked up from germline, CDR1 is DFQATT and CDR2 is SNEGSKA (reference sequence). This CDR3 contains 12 residues.

This clonotype was found many times. The chain is built from TRBV7-2 and TRBJ2-3, with 11 bases matching TRBD1. The germline V gene encodes CDR1 SGHTA and CDR2 FQGNSA. The CDR3 extends over 16 amino acids. V was pared by 4 bases and J by 4 bases, with 7 bases of the junction left unmatched. CDR3: CASSSRTGGAADTQYF. The DNA for the CDR3 is TGTGCCAGCAGCTCCCGGACAGGGGGCGCCGCAGATACGCAGTATTTT.

This clonotype came up many times. The chain joins TRBV20-1 to TRBJ1-1; no firm D call. V was pared by 3 bases and J by 0 bases, with 14 bases between. In germline, CDR1 is DFQATT, CDR2 SNEGSKA (reference sequence). The CDR3 has 15 amino acids. The CDR3 reads CSASAARGMNTEAFF. The CDR3 nucleotides read TGCAGTGCTAGTGCGGCAAGAGGGATGAACACTGAAGCTTTCTTT.

This clonotype appeared many times. This rearrangement joins TRBV7-6 to TRBJ2-7; maybe TRBD2 (7 bases). Trimming pared 4 bases from V and 3 bases from J, leaving 13 bases between. This CDR3 spans 14 amino acids. CDR1 and CDR2 (germline): SGHVS, FNYEAQ. The CDR3 protein is CASSWGGAIYEQYF. In DNA form, the CDR3 reads TGTGCCAGCAGCTGGGGGGGGGCGATCTACGAGCAGTACTTC.

This clonotype was recorded at least ten times. The J gene is TRBJ1-1, the V gene TRBV5-1, with a weak D call TRBD1 (6 bases). CDR1 is SGHRS, CDR2 YFSETQ, per germline. Trimming took 0 bases from V and 5 from J, leaving 17 bases between them. The CDR3 is 16 residues long. As DNA, the CDR3 is TGCGCCAGCAGCTTGGCCGCGGGGGGGCCTTGGACTGAAGCTTTCTTT. This gives the protein CASSLAAGGPWTEAFF.

This clonotype was counted at least ten times. J is TRBJ1-4 and V is TRBV20-1; D unresolved. V was pared by 7 bases and J by 0 bases, with 6 bases between. Germline CDR1 and CDR2: DFQATT and SNEGSKA (reference sequence). CDR3 size: 12 residues. As DNA, the CDR3 is TGCAGTGTAACGGCAACTAATGAAAAACTGTTTTTT. This gives the protein CSVTATNEKLFF.

Ten or more counts support this clonotype. The chain couples TRBV6-5 to TRBJ1-6, with a possible D match to TRBD1 (6 bases). The CDR3 contains 15 residues. V was trimmed by 6 bases and J by 6 bases, leaving 15 bases between them. Looked up from germline, CDR1 is MNHEY and CDR2 is SVGAGI. For the CDR3, the DNA is TGTGCCAGCAGCCCAGGGGCCCCCCGTAATTCACCCCTCCACTTT. Its protein product is CASSPGAPRNSPLHF.

The sample holds many counts of this clonotype. The rearrangement uses TRBV29-1 and TRBJ1-3; a possible D gene is TRBD1 (5 bases). From germline, CDR1 is SQVTM and CDR2 ANQGSEA. The ends were cut back, 0 bases at V and 2 bases at J, with 14 bases in the middle. This CDR3 is 16 amino acids long. The CDR3 spells CSVEDLSGHAGNTIYF. The DNA of the CDR3 is TGCAGCGTTGAAGATCTATCAGGGCACGCTGGAAACACCATATATTTT.

The table lists this clonotype with many counts. CDR3 sequence: CASSQASGGVYEQYF. DNA of the CDR3: TGTGCCAGCAGCCAAGCATCTGGGGGAGTCTACGAGCAGTACTTC. J is TRBJ2-7 and V is TRBV3-1; D tentatively reads TRBD1 or TRBD2 (5 bases each). The CDR3 consists of 15 residues. Trimming stripped 1 base from V and 3 bases from J, with 13 bases between. Germline lookup yields CDR1 LGHDT and CDR2 YNNKEL (reference sequence).

This clonotype was seen repeatedly, ten times or more. The rearrangement links TRBV5-1 to TRBJ2-2, with TRBD1 matching 8 bases. The CDR3 is made up of 15 amino acids. Germline values: CDR1 SGHRS, CDR2 YFSETQ. V shed 7 bases, J shed 0 bases, and the junction held 5 bases outside the gene matches. The CDR3 here is CASRGQGSNTGELFF. The CDR3 DNA reads TGCGCCAGCCGCGGACAGGGTTCGAACACCGGGGAGCTGTTTTTT. The whole variable domain, remainder taken from reference TRBV5-1 and TRBJ2-2, is KAGVTQTPRYLIKTRGQQVTLSCSPISGHRSVSWYQQTPGQGLQFLFEYFSETQRNKGNFPGRFSGRQFSNSRSEMNVSTLELGDSALYLCASRGQGSNTGELFFGEGSRLTVL.

This clonotype was observed at least ten times. V usage is TRBV6-5 and J usage is TRBJ2-7, with D perhaps matching TRBD1 (5 bases). V dropped 6 bases and J dropped 2 bases, with 14 bases sitting between them. Germline assignment: CDR1 MNHEY and CDR2 SVGAGI. The length of the CDR3 is 14 residues. The CDR3 DNA is TGTGCCAGCAGGGGCACAGGTTACACCTACGAGCAGTACTTC. This gives the protein CASRGTGYTYEQYF.

The sample holds many counts of this clonotype. The chain carries TRBV7-2 and TRBJ2-5; 8 nucleotides agree with TRBD1. The CDR3 has 15 amino acids. Trimming cost V 5 bases and J 4 bases; bases outside gene matches: 9. In germline, CDR1 is SGHTA, CDR2 FQGNSA. Written as DNA, the CDR3 is TGTGCCAGCAGCCCCGACAGGGGTGGGGGAGAGACCCAGTACTTC. Translation gives CASSPDRGGGETQYF. The full variable domain, with the rest looked up from reference TRBV7-2 and TRBJ2-5, is GAGVSQSPSNKVTEKGKDVELRCDPISGHTALYWYRQSLGQGLEFLIYFQGNSAPDKSGLPSDRFSAERTGGSVSTLTIQRTQQEDSAVYLCASSPDRGGGETQYFGPGTRLLVL.

This clonotype occurred many times. The rearrangement uses TRBV20-1 and TRBJ1-2, with unresolved D. Germline V gene sequence: CDR1 DFQATT, CDR2 SNEGSKA (reference sequence). The CDR3 is made up of 13 amino acids. Trimming removed 6 bases from V and 3 bases from J, with 14 bases in between. The CDR3 loop is CSAPVARDYGYTF. In nucleotides, the CDR3 is TGCAGTGCCCCCGTTGCAAGGGACTATGGCTACACCTTC.

This clonotype was seen ten or more times. The V gene is TRBV5-1, the J gene TRBJ2-6, with TRBD1 as a possible D gene (5 bases). The CDR3 has 17 residues. Between the trimmed V and J ends, which lost 4 bases and 0 bases, there was a span of 14 bases. CDR1 and CDR2 (germline): SGHRS, YFSETQ. The CDR3 loop is CASSLQPGPSGANVLTF. As DNA, the CDR3 is TGCGCCAGCAGCCTCCAGCCAGGGCCCTCTGGGGCCAACGTCCTGACTTTC. The full variable domain, its missing parts supplied by reference TRBV5-1 and TRBJ2-6, is KAGVTQTPRYLIKTRGQQVTLSCSPISGHRSVSWYQQTPGQGLQFLFEYFSETQRNKGNFPGRFSGRQFSNSRSEMNVSTLELGDSALYLCASSLQPGPSGANVLTFGAGSRLTVL.

In this sample, this clonotype turned up many times. The chain links TRBV27 to TRBJ2-7, with D possibly TRBD2 on 7 matching bases. CDR3 length equals 15 residues. CDR1 is MNHEY, CDR2 SMNVEV, per germline (reference sequence). Trimming took 3 bases from V and 2 from J, leaving 14 bases between them. The CDR3 coding sequence is TGTGCCAGCAGTTTGACATCGGGGGGCCCCTACGAGCAGTACTTC. This translates into CASSLTSGGPYEQYF.

This clonotype has a count of ten or more. V and J are TRBV7-2 and TRBJ1-6; the D is unclear. The germline V and J ends were trimmed by 4 bases and 10 bases, with 11 bases remaining between them. The CDR3 runs to 13 residues. The germline V gene has CDR1 SGHTA and CDR2 FQGNSA. The chain's CDR3 is CASSYDTDSPLHF. CDR3 bases: TGTGCCAGCAGCTACGATACGGACTCACCCCTCCACTTT.

On this clonotype: A much larger clone differs from this one at a single base, so this may be a read error. The chain combines TRBV11-2 with TRBJ2-7; no firm D call. CDR3 length: 13 amino acids. CDR1 SGHAT and CDR2 FQNNGV come from the germline V gene. The germline V and J ends were trimmed by 2 bases and 7 bases, with 12 bases remaining between them. The CDR3 nucleotides are TGTGCCAGCAGCTTAAGAAGGGCAAGGGAGCAGTACTTC. It is translated as CASSLRRAREQYF.